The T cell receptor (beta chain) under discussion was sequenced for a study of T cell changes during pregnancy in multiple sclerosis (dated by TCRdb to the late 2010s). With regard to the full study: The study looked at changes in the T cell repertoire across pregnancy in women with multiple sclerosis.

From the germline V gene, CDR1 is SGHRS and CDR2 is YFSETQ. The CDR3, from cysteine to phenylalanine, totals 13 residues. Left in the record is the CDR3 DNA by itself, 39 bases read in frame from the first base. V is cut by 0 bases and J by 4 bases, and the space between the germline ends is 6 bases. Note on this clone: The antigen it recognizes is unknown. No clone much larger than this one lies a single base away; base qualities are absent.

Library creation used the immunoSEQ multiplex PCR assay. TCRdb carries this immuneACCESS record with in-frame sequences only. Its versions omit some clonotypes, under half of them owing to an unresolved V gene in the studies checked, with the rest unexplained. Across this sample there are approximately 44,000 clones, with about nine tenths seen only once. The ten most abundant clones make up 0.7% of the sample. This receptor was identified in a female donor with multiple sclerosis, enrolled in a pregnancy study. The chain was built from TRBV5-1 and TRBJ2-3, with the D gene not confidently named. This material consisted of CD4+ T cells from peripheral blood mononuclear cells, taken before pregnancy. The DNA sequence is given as TGCGCCAGCAGCTTGGCCGGTGCAGATACGCAGTATTTT. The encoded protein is CASSLAGADTQYF.